Sequencing of this T cell receptor (beta chain) was carried out in a study of T cells after yellow fever vaccination (dated by TCRdb to the late 2010s). Context from the whole study: Libraries from fractions with low cell numbers were prepared with the SMART-Seq v4 Ultra Low Input RNA kit. Two healthy male donors made up the cohort, one aged 18 to 29 years and the other aged 30 to 39 years. To follow T-cell clones before and after both primary and booster YFV17D yellow fever vaccination, bulk TCR alpha and beta repertoires underwent longitudinal sequencing. Blood was drawn at multiple timepoints before and after primary and secondary immunization, with bulk PBMC replicates and cell subsets isolated.

This specimen's treatment or condition label, per the study, means: live attenuated yellow fever vaccine strain. A standard Ficoll-Paque protocol was used to isolate PBMCs from peripheral blood. Dynabeads CD4 and CD8 positive selection kits were used to isolate CD4 and CD8 T-cell fractions. TriZol was used to extract RNA from bulk PBMCs, CD4 and CD8 fractions, and dextramer-positive and dextramer-negative fractions. On the study overall, not on this receptor specifically: A small share of clonotypes occurred in both CD4 and CD8 compartments, likely arising from convergent recombination. Most clones expanded after primary vaccination (around 96% of CD4 and 88% of CD8) were re-detected after the booster, suggesting that broad memory maintenance occurred. Because abundant contaminating clonotypes from the bulk population could be contained in FACS-sorted repertoires, computational filtering was required. The study included only two donors, which limits how far the findings can be generalized. Compared with the primary T-cell response, the secondary T-cell response was faster but weaker, reaching its peak on day 5 rather than on day 15.

TCR cDNA was synthesized by 5'RACE template switching, which introduced a universal primer site and unique molecular identifiers. Priming for cDNA synthesis came from both the TCR alpha and TCR beta constant segments. Library amplification used two PCR steps, and the second PCR step added sample barcodes and sequencing adapters. Sequencing of libraries was done on Illumina HiSeq 2500 (2x100 bp) or NovaSeq (2x150 bp). The original pipeline was this. Reads were demultiplexed and collapsed into UMI consensus sequences with MIGEC, and V(D)J alignment was performed with MiXCR. Vaccine-responding clonotypes were identified with edgeR using replicate PBMC samples, with FDR below 0.01 and a log2 fold change above 5 up to day 15 being required. Each bulk clonotype was labeled CD4 or CD8 based on which sequenced repertoire, CD4 or CD8, contained the clonotype at higher abundance. TCRdb handled the public reads itself, with Q25 trimming in fastp and clone calling in MiXCR, and kept productive beta chains. Rows matching on CDR3 protein sequence are summarized as one entry with the most common DNA and genes. TCRdb's processing, not the authors', yielded these V and J calls. For this sample there are 65,000 to 90,000 distinct CDR3 sequences; roughly 8% appear just once. The top ten clones comprise 35% to 45% of the sample.

At the junction V is shortened by 2 bases and J by 1 base; bases outside the gene matches: 2. There are 14 amino acids in the CDR3, from cysteine to phenylalanine inclusive. Only the CDR3 part of the read is kept: 42 bases, read in frame from the first base. The germline V gene (reference sequence) specifies LGHDT as CDR1 and YNNKEL as CDR2. This clonotype has at least ten counts. What this receptor recognizes is not known. No much larger clone is present one base from it, and per-base qualities are unavailable. Sequencing was performed on CD8+ T cells sorted from PBMCs, taken on the day of the yellow fever booster vaccination. The sequence links TRBV3-1 to TRBJ2-7; a stretch of 7 junction bases matches TRBD1. This TCR was recovered from a man younger than 45 who received the YFV17D yellow fever vaccine. The CDR3 protein: CASSQLGQSYEQYF. The DNA sequence follows: TGTGCCAGCAGCCAACTGGGACAGTCCTACGAGCAGTACTTC.